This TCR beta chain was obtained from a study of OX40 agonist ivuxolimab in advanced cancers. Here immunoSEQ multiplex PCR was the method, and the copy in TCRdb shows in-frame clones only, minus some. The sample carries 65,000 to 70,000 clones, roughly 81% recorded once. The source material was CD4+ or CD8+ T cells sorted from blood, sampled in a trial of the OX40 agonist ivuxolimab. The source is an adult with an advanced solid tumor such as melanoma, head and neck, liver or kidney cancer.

The CDR3 loop is CAWSRGDTDTQYF. CDR3 nucleotide sequence: TGTGCCTGGAGTCGGGGGGACACAGATACGCAGTATTTT. The chain joins TRBV30 to TRBJ2-3; 7 positions agree with TRBD2. Germline assignment: CDR1 GTSNPN and CDR2 SVGIG (reference sequence). V lost 2 bases to trimming and J lost 2 bases; unmatched junction nucleotides: 1. The CDR3 covers 13 residues.